This T cell receptor (beta chain) derives from a study of beta chain features in type 1 diabetes. The overall study: No patient-donor differences in age, gender, total cells or subset yield.

Reverse transcription of all isolated RNA meant that expressed TCRB transcripts were sequenced. Sequencing used immunoSEQ multiplex PCR; TCRdb keeps in-frame clones, though not all of them. The sample has almost 350,000 clones, 6.5% to 10% seen once. Study-wide findings and caveats: Reads derived from cDNA could over-represent cells showing high TCR expression.

The authors sorted CD4+ naive, central memory, regulatory and stem cell-like memory cells via CD45RO/CCR7/CD25/CD127/CD95/CD27. About this clone: The target antigen is unknown.

CDR1 is LGHNA, CDR2 YNFKEQ, per germline. V was pared by 0 bases and J by 9 bases, with 10 bases of the junction left unmatched. The CDR3 has 15 residues. Sample: central memory CD4+ T cells from blood. This clonotype was obtained from a woman aged 18-35 years in good health. The V and J genes are TRBV4-2 and TRBJ2-5, with 7 bases that match TRBD1. The CDR3 sequence is CASSQDFGQGVAQYF. As DNA, the CDR3 is TGTGCCAGCAGCCAAGATTTTGGGCAGGGGGTGGCCCAGTACTTC.